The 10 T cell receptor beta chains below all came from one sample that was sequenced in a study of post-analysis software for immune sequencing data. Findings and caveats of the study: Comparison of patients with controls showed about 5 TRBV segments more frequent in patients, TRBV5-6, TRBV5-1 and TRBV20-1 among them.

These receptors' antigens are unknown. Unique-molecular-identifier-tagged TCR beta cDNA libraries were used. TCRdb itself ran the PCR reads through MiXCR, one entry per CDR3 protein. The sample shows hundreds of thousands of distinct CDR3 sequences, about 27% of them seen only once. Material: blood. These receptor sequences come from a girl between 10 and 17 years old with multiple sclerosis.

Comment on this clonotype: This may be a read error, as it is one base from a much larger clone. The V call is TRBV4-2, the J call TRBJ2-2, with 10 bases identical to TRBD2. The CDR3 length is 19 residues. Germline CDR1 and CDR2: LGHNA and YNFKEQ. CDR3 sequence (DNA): TGTGCCAGCAGCCAAGAGAGTTCTAGCGGGAGTCTAAATACCGGGGAGCGGTTTTTT. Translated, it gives CASSQESSSGSLNTGERFF.

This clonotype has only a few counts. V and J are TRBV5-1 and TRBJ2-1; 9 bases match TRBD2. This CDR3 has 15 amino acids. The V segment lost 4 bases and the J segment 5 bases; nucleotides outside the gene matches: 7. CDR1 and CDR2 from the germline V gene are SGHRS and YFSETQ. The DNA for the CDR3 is TGCGCCAGCAGCCTCAGCGGGGGGTTCAACAATGAGCAGTTCTTC. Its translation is CASSLSGGFNNEQFF.

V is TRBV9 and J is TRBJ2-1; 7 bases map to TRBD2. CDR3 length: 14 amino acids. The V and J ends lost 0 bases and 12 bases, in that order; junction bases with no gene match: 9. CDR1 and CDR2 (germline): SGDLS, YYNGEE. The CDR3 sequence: CASSVATGGMGQFF. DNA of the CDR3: TGTGCCAGCAGCGTAGCTACGGGGGGAATGGGGCAGTTCTTC.

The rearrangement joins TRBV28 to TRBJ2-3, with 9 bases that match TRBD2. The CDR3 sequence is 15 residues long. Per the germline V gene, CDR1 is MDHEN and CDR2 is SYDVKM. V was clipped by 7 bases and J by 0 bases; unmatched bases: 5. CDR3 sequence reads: CASIRRGGSTDTQYF. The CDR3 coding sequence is TGTGCCAGCATCCGGCGGGGGGGAAGCACAGATACGCAGTATTTT.

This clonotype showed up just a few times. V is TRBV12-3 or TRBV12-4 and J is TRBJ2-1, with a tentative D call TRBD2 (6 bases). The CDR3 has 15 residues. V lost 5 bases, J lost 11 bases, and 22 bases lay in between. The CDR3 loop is CASSPLGTVPRKQFF. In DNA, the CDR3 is TGTGCCAGCAGTCCATTAGGGACTGTCCCGAGGAAGCAGTTCTTC.

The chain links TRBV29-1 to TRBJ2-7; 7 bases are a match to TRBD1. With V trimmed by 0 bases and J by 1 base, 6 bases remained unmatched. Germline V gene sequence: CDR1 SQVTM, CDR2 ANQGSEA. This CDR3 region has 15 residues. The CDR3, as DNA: TGCAGCGTTGAAGAGGACAGGAGAGAATCCTACGAGCAGTACTTC. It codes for CSVEEDRRESYEQYF.

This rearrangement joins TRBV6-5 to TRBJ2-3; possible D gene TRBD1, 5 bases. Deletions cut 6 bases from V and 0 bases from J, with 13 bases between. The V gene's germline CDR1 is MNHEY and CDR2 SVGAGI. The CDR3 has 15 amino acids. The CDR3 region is CASRTPGSSTDTQYF. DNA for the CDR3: TGTGCCAGCAGAACTCCAGGGTCTAGCACAGATACGCAGTATTTT.

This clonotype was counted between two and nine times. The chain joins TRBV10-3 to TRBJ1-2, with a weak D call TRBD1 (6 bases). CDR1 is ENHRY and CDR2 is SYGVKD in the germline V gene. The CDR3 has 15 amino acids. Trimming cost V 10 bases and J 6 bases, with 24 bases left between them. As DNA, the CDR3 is TGTGCCACCACGGGCCTTTGGGCAGGGGAGAATGGCTACACCTTC. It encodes CATTGLWAGENGYTF.

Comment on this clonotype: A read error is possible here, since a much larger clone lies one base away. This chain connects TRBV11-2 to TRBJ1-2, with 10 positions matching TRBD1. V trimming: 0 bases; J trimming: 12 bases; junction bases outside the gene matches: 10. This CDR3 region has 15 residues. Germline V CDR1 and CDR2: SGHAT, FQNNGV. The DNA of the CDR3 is TGTGCCAGCAGCTTAGATCCCGGGACAGGGGTCGGCCACACCTTC. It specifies CASSLDPGTGVGHTF.

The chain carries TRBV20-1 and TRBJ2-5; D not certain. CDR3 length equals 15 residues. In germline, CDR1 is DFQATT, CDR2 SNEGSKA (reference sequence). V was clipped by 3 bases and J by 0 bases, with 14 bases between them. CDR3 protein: CSARGWAAHQETQYF. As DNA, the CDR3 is TGCAGTGCTAGGGGTTGGGCAGCCCACCAAGAGACCCAGTACTTC.